In its sample, the clone carrying this T cell receptor (beta chain) was seen once. The antigen is not known. CDR3 length equals 14 residues. Germline values: CDR1 GTSNPN, CDR2 SVGIG (reference sequence). Trimming took off 2 bases at V and 8 bases at J, with 16 bases between the two ends. This sample stems from a study of shared clonotypes between healthy human individuals. Findings and limits, study-wide: As a rule, naive subsets had a larger estimated richness than memory subsets. Generation probabilities of non-shared clonotypes were lower (relative to those shared by all four donors). Even with large depth, rarefaction showed that sorted-subset sequencing was incomplete.

The genomic DNA of each subset was split evenly across several immunoSEQ plates. Assay used: immunoSEQ multiplex PCR; TCRdb lists only in-frame clones, some missing. This sample has about 800,000 clones; about 96% occur once, and the top ten carry less than 0.3%. The naive CD8 population came from CD45RO-negative cells selected for CCR7, without terminally differentiated effector memory CD45RA+ cells. The rearrangement joins TRBV30 to TRBJ1-5; the D gene is possibly TRBD1 (5 bases). Sample: naive CD8+ T cells sorted from blood. The TCR was taken from a man aged 25 to 40 in good health. The CDR3 DNA is TGTGCCTGGAGTCTAGGTCAGGGTGGGGAGCCCCAGCATTTT. It is translated as CAWSLGQGGEPQHF. Using reference TRBV30 and TRBJ1-5 for the parts outside the CDR3, the full variable domain is SQTIHQWPATLVQPVGSPLSLECTVEGTSNPNLYWYRQAAGRGLQLLFYSVGIGQISSEVPQNLSASRPQDRQFILSSKKLLLSDSGFYLCAWSLGQGGEPQHFGDGTRLSIL.